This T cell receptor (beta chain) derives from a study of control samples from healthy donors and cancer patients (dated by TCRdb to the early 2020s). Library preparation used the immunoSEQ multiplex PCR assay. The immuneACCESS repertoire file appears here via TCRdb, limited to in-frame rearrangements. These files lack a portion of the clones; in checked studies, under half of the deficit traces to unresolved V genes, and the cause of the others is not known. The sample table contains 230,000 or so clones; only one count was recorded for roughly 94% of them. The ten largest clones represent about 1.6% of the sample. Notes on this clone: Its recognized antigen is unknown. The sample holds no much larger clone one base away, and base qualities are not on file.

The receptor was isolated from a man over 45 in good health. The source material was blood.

The CDR3 region has the sequence CASSLLEQETQYF. The bases are TGTGCCAGCAGCTTGCTAGAGCAAGAGACCCAGTACTTC. The sequence joins TRBV7-9 to TRBJ2-5, with the D gene call left open. The germline V gene (reference sequence) sets CDR1 to SEHNR and CDR2 to FQNEAQ. The CDR3 covers 13 residues, taking in both the cysteine and the phenylalanine. Only the CDR3 DNA stays, 39 bases, in frame from base 1. V is cut by 3 bases and J by 2 bases, and the space between the germline ends is 7 bases.